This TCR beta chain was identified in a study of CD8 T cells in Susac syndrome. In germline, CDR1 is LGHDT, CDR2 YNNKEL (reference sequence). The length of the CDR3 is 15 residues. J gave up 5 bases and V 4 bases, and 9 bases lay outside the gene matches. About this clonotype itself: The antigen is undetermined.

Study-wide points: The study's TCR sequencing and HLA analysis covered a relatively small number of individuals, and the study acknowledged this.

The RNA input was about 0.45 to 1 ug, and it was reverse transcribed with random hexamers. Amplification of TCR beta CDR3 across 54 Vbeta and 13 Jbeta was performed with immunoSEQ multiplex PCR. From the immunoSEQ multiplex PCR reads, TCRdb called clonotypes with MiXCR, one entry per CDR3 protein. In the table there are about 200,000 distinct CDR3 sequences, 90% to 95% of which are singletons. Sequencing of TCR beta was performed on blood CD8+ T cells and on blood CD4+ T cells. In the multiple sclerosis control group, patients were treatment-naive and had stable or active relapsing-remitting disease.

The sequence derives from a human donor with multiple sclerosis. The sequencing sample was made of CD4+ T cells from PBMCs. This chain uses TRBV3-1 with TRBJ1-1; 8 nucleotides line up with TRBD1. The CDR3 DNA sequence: TGTGCCAGCAGCCCCAGTTACAGGGGGTGGACTGAAGCTTTCTTT. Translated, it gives CASSPSYRGWTEAFF.